Reported below is one T cell receptor beta chain. The antigen remains unidentified. PBMCs were isolated at a quantity of at least 6.5 million per sample. The authors ran a second PCR of about 6 to 11 cycles using a sample-barcoded 5' primer and a J-beta primer mix. A single record per CDR3 protein comes from TCRdb applying MiXCR to the 5' RACE reads. The sample lists around 1,100,000 distinct CDR3 sequences, 35% to 40% occurring once. This specimen belongs to a study of blood T cells in healthy people across ages. Germline-derived CDR1 and CDR2 are SGHTA and FQGNSA. The CDR3 loop spans 15 amino acids. Trimming stripped 0 bases from V and 2 bases from J, with 10 bases between. Study conclusions and caveats: Donors of long life had a larger count of naive CD4+ cells and greater diversity than aged donors. The fall in TCR beta diversity per million T cells was roughly linear with age.

The sequenced material came from blood. The sequence derives from a man between 18 and 29 years old in good health. V gene TRBV7-2 combines with J gene TRBJ2-5, with D possibly called TRBD1 or TRBD2 (5 bases each). The CDR3 sequence is CASSLAGATQETQYF. DNA for the CDR3: TGTGCCAGCAGCTTAGCCGGGGCCACGCAAGAGACCCAGTACTTC.